Following are 10 T cell receptor beta chains from one sample sequenced in a study of CD8+ T cells in alopecia areata. RNA extraction was followed by reverse transcription into cDNA, which acted as the sequencing template. Libraries were prepared by immunoSEQ multiplex PCR; TCRdb keeps only in-frame clonotypes and omits some of them. The table lists about 270,000 clones, 60% of them singletons, with 0.75% to 0.95% in the top ten. Treatment in this sample: oral pan-JAK inhibitor, 5-10 mg twice daily. The input for sequencing was CD4+ T cells sorted from blood, taken around week 54, from a patient treated with tofacitinib. The receptors stem from a human donor with alopecia areata.

This clone was counted a single time. V usage is TRBV2 and J usage is TRBJ2-7, with D possibly being TRBD1 (5 bases). V lost 5 bases, J lost 0 bases, and 17 bases lay in between. This CDR3 spans 16 amino acids. In germline, CDR1 is SNHLY, CDR2 FYNNEI. As DNA, the CDR3 is TGTGCCAGCAGTCCCCCTGGTGCGCAGGGCTCCTACGAGCAGTACTTC. Translating it yields CASSPPGAQGSYEQYF.

The rearrangement links TRBV11-2 to TRBJ2-7, with 8 nucleotides matching TRBD2. The length of the CDR3 is 14 residues. Germline V CDR1 and CDR2: SGHAT, FQNNGV. The V segment lost 3 bases and the J segment 4 bases; nucleotides outside the gene matches: 5. CDR3 region: CASSLAGGDYEQYF. Here the CDR3 DNA reads TGTGCCAGCAGCTTGGCGGGGGGCGATTACGAGCAGTACTTC.

Of note for this clone: Other nucleotide sequences from this sample produce the same CDR3. The rearrangement joins TRBV30 to TRBJ1-2; D perhaps matches TRBD1 (5 bases). The CDR3 consists of 11 residues. V gave up 1 base and J gave up 5 bases, with 5 bases separating them. Germline V lookup: CDR1 GTSNPN, CDR2 SVGIG (reference sequence). The CDR3 DNA reads TGTGCCTGGAGTGGGGGGTATGGCTACACCTTC. This translates into CAWSGGYGYTF. The full variable domain, in which reference TRBV30 and TRBJ1-2 provide the parts outside the CDR3, is SQTIHQWPATLVQPVGSPLSLECTVEGTSNPNLYWYRQAAGRGLQLLFYSVGIGQISSEVPQNLSASRPQDRQFILSSKKLLLSDSGFYLCAWSGGYGYTFGSGTRLTVV.

The chain employs TRBV29-1 and TRBJ2-1; TRBD2 aligns across 9 bases. Losses at the gene ends were 4 bases for V and 10 bases for J; bases not matched to a gene: 11. The length of the CDR3 is 14 residues. Germline CDR1 is SQVTM and CDR2 is ANQGSEA. CDR3 region: CSVARLAGIREQFF. In DNA form, the CDR3 reads TGCAGCGTTGCTCGGCTAGCGGGGATTAGAGAGCAGTTCTTC.

The rearrangement links TRBV30 to TRBJ1-5; D is uncertain. Per germline, CDR1 GTSNPN and CDR2 SVGIG (reference sequence). CDR3 length: 14 residues. Trimming removed 4 bases from V and 6 bases from J, with 16 bases in between. The CDR3 sequence is CAWKHGEPLQPQHF. CDR3 in DNA: TGTGCCTGGAAACACGGTGAGCCCCTTCAGCCCCAGCATTTT.

The chain links TRBV29-1 to TRBJ1-2; the D is unclear. The CDR3 sequence is 12 residues long. The ends were cut back, 6 bases at V and 4 bases at J, with 12 bases in the middle. Germline lookup yields CDR1 SQVTM and CDR2 ANQGSEA. The CDR3 reads CSVEGDSYGYTF. The CDR3 DNA reads TGCAGCGTGGAGGGAGATTCCTATGGCTACACCTTC.

V and J are TRBV5-1 and TRBJ2-1; tentative D call: TRBD2 (5 bases). Germline V gene sequence: CDR1 SGHRS, CDR2 YFSETQ. There are 13 residues in the CDR3. Trimming pared 1 base from V and 5 bases from J, leaving 7 bases between. In nucleotides, the CDR3 is TGCGCCAGCAGCTTGCGAGGGAACAATGAGCAGTTCTTC. Its translation: CASSLRGNNEQFF.

This clone showed up just a few times. The same CDR3 also results from other DNA sequences found in this sample. DNA for the CDR3: TGCAGCGTGGTTGGACAGGGATATGGCTACACCTTC. As protein: CSVVGQGYGYTF. V and J are TRBV29-1 and TRBJ1-2; TRBD1 matches 8 bases. CDR3 size: 12 residues. Per germline, CDR1 SQVTM and CDR2 ANQGSEA. Trimming at V came to 6 bases and at J to 5 bases, leaving 5 bases not matched to a gene.

This chain links TRBV4-3 with TRBJ2-5; tentatively, D is TRBD1 (6 bases). With 2 bases removed from V and 7 bases from J, the gap between germline ends came to 23 bases. Germline values: CDR1 LGHNA, CDR2 YSLEER. The CDR3 has 17 amino acids. Here the CDR3 reads CASSQSPRDKVAGTQYF. The DNA of the CDR3 is TGCGCCAGCAGCCAATCTCCTCGGGACAAGGTGGCGGGGACCCAGTACTTC.

This clone appeared a few times. This chain links TRBV29-1 with TRBJ2-5, with D possibly matching TRBD2 (5 bases). Germline CDR1 SQVTM, CDR2 ANQGSEA. This CDR3 has 13 residues. Trimming removed 7 bases at V and 0 bases at J, with 12 bases between. CDR3 nucleotides: TGCAGCGCGGGATTGAAGGACCAAGAGACCCAGTACTTC. It is translated as CSAGLKDQETQYF.